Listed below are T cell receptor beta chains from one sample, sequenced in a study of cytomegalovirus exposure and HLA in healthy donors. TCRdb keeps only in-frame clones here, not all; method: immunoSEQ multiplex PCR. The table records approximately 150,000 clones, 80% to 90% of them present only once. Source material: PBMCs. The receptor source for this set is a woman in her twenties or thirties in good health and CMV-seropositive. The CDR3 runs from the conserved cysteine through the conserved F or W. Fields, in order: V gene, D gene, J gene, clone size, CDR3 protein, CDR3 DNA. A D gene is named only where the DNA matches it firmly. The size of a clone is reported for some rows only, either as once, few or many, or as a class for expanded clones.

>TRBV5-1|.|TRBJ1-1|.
CASSLEGTEAFF
TGCGCCAGCAGCTTGGAGGGGACTGAAGCTTTCTTT
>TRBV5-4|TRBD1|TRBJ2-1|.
CASSSGTDSYNEQFF
TGTGCCAGCAGCTCCGGGACAGATTCCTACAATGAGCAGTTCTTC
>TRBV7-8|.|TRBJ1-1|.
CASSSQGQHMNTEAFF
TGTGCCAGCAGCTCCCAGGGGCAGCACATGAACACTGAAGCTTTCTTT
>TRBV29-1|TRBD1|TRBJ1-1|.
CSTTGVSSNTEAFF
TGCAGCACGACAGGGGTTTCATCGAACACTGAAGCTTTCTTT
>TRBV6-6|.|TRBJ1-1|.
CASSTDRTAFF
TGTGCCAGCAGTACCGACAGGACAGCTTTCTTT
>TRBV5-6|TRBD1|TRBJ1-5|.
CASSHGTGVNQPQHF
TGTGCCAGCAGCCACGGGACAGGGGTTAATCAGCCCCAGCATTTT
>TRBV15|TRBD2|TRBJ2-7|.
CATSRGTGGVYEQYF
TGTGCCACCAGCAGAGGGACGGGGGGAGTTTACGAGCAGTACTTC
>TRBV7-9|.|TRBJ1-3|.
CSSSLATLISGNTIYF
TGTTCCAGCAGCTTAGCGACACTGATCTCTGGAAACACCATATATTTT
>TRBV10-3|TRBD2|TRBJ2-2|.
CAISTSGGVSGELFF
TGTGCCATCAGTACTAGCGGGGGGGTATCCGGGGAGCTGTTTTTT
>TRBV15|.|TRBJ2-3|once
CATSGGALADTQYF
TGTGCCACCAGCGGGGGGGCGCTGGCAGATACGCAGTATTTT
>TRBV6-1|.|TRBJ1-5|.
CASSFRTGQPQHF
TGTGCCAGCAGTTTTAGAACAGGTCAGCCCCAGCATTTT
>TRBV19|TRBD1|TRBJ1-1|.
CASSIIWDRVTRRDTEAFF
TGTGCCAGTAGTATAATATGGGACAGGGTCACTCGGCGTGACACTGAAGCTTTCTTT
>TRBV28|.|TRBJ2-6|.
CASTIRGANVLTF
TGTGCCAGCACTATCCGTGGGGCCAACGTCCTGACTTTC
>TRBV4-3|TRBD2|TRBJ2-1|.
CASSQDLASGGVPFF
TGCGCCAGCAGCCAAGATCTGGCTAGCGGGGGGGTGCCGTTCTTC
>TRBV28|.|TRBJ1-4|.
CASWGRVSEKLFF
TGTGCCAGTTGGGGGCGAGTCAGTGAAAAACTGTTTTTT
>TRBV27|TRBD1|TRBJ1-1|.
CASSLRMTGVNTEAFF
TGTGCCAGCAGTTTGCGAATGACAGGGGTGAACACTGAAGCTTTCTTT
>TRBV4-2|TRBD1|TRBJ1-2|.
CASSQLNRGAYGYTF
TGTGCCAGCAGCCAACTAAACAGGGGTGCGTATGGCTACACCTTC
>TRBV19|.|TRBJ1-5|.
CASGKGIGQPQHF
TGTGCCAGTGGTAAGGGGATTGGGCAGCCCCAGCATTTT
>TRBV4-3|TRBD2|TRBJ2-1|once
CASSPRRGGSYNEQFF
TGCGCCAGCAGCCCTAGGCGCGGGGGGTCCTACAATGAGCAGTTCTTC
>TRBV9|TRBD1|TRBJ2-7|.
CASSHRGTAPYEQYF
TGTGCCAGCAGTCACAGAGGGACAGCACCTTACGAGCAGTACTTC
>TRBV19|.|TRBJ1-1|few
CASSGSVGLNTEAFF
TGTGCCAGTAGTGGATCAGTGGGCCTAAACACTGAAGCTTTCTTT
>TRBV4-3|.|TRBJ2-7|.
CASSRQGYGYEQYF
TGCGCCAGCAGCCGGCAGGGGTACGGCTACGAGCAGTACTTC
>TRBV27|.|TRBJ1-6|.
CASSLRDMGSPLHF
TGTGCCAGCAGTTTACGCGACATGGGTTCACCCCTCCACTTT
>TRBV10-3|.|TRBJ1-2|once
CAISESFFRQTENAFYGYTF
TGTGCCATCAGTGAGTCCTTTTTTCGTCAGACAGAGAATGCCTTTTATGGCTACACCTTC
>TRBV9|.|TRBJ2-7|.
CASSVGGPGVTYEQYF
TGTGCCAGCAGCGTAGGGGGCCCAGGAGTTACCTACGAGCAGTACTTC
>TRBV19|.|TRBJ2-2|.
CASSIVPTDTTGELFF
TGTGCCAGTAGTATCGTCCCGACAGACACCACCGGGGAGCTGTTTTTT
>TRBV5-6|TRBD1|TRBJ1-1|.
CASSRGQRNTEAFF
TGTGCCAGCAGCCGGGGACAGAGGAACACTGAAGCTTTCTTT
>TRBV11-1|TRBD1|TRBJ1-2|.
CASSYKPGQGLNYGYTF
TGTGCCAGCAGCTATAAACCGGGACAGGGACTTAACTATGGCTACACCTTC
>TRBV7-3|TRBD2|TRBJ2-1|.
CASSFGTSGGYNEQFF
TGTGCCAGCAGCTTTGGGACTAGCGGGGGGTACAATGAGCAGTTCTTC
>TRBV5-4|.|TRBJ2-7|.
CASSGTRGYEQYF
TGTGCCAGCAGCGGAACTCGGGGCTACGAGCAGTACTTC
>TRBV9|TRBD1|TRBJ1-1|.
CASREHRGRDTEAFF
TGTGCCAGCAGAGAACACAGGGGGCGTGACACTGAAGCTTTCTTT
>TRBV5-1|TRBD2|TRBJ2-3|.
CASTRTSGGQDTQYF
TGCGCCAGCACCCGGACTAGCGGGGGGCAGGATACGCAGTATTTT
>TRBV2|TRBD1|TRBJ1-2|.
CASSLQGAPSYGYTF
TGTGCCAGCAGTTTACAGGGGGCGCCGAGCTATGGCTACACCTTC
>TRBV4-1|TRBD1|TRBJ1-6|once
CASRKTGGRNSPLHF
TGCGCCAGCAGAAAAACAGGGGGCCGGAATTCACCCCTCCACTTT
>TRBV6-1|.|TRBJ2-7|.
CASRAGEGYYEQYF
TGTGCCAGCAGGGCAGGGGAGGGCTACTACGAGCAGTACTTC
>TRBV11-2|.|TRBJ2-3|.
CASTPRTRDTQYF
TGTGCCAGCACCCCCCGCACTAGAGATACGCAGTATTTT
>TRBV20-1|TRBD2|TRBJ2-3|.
CSAREGETQYF
TGCAGTGCAAGGGAGGGTGAGACGCAGTATTTT
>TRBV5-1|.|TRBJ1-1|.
CASTAGGTEAFF
TGCGCCAGCACGGCAGGAGGCACTGAAGCTTTCTTT
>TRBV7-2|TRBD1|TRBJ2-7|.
CASSLTGGSYEQYF
TGTGCCAGCAGTCTGACAGGGGGATCCTACGAGCAGTACTTC
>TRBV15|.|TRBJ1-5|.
CATSRMVGPSYSNQPQHF
TGTGCCACCAGCAGAATGGTTGGGCCCTCCTATAGCAATCAGCCCCAGCATTTT
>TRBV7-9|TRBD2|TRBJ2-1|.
CASSPGTSGGREEFF
TGTGCCAGCAGCCCCGGGACTAGCGGGGGGCGGGAAGAGTTCTTC
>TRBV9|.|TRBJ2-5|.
CASSVAGAGPGRETQYF
TGTGCCAGCAGCGTAGCTGGGGCGGGGCCAGGGCGAGAGACCCAGTACTTC
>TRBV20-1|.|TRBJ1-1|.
CSAGTSKAFF
TGCAGTGCTGGTACATCAAAAGCTTTCTTT
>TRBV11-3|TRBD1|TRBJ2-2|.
CASRRDRATGELFF
TGTGCCAGCAGACGGGACAGGGCCACCGGGGAGCTGTTTTTT
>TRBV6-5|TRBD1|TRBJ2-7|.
CASSYSHRQGAYEQYF
TGTGCCAGCAGTTACTCCCATCGACAGGGGGCCTACGAGCAGTACTTC